This TCR beta chain was found in a study of cytomegalovirus exposure and HLA in healthy donors. The PCR ran on 60 Vbeta and 13 Jbeta primers. The repertoire was sequenced with immunoSEQ multiplex PCR; TCRdb's copy has only in-frame clones and lacks some. This sample has approximately 190,000 clones, with 81% found just once. There are 15 residues in the CDR3. V gave up 6 bases and J gave up 1 base, with 16 bases separating them. Germline V CDR1 and CDR2: SQVTM, ANQGSEA. This TCR derives from a woman younger than 35 in good health and CMV-seropositive. The sample consisted of PBMCs. This chain links TRBV29-1 with TRBJ2-1; D may be TRBD2 (5 bases). The CDR3 DNA sequence: TGCAGCGTCGACAAAACTAGAAGTTCCTACAATGAGCAGTTCTTC. It encodes CSVDKTRSSYNEQFF.